The 8 T cell receptor beta chains in this list originate from one sample, sequenced in a study of blood T cell repertoires in COVID-19. The protocol was immunoSEQ multiplex PCR, while the TCRdb copy is restricted to in-frame clones and leaves out a portion. The sample consists of 100,000 to 150,000 clones, roughly 80% of them appearing once. Input material: peripheral blood. The receptors originated from a woman of 80 years or more with acute or convalescent COVID-19.

This clone is classed as medium-sized. This sequence joins TRBV7-9 and TRBJ1-1; the D gene is possibly TRBD1 (6 bases). The germline V gene has CDR1 SEHNR and CDR2 FQNEAQ (reference sequence). V lost 2 bases to trimming and J lost 5 bases, with 15 bases between them. This CDR3 region has 15 residues. CDR3 coding DNA: TGTGCCAGCAGCTTACCCGAGGGGGTTAGGACTGAAGCTTTCTTT. It yields the protein CASSLPEGVRTEAFF.

About this clone itself: Relative to the germline gene, one junction end is altered; a read error may explain this. This rearrangement joins TRBV6-5 to TRBJ1-3; 9 nucleotides agree with TRBD1. CDR3 size: 14 residues. CDR1 and CDR2 from the germline V gene are MNHEY and SVGAGI. This CDR3 reads CAGGDRVAGNTIYF. CDR3 nucleotide sequence: TGTGCCGGGGGGGACAGGGTTGCTGGAAACACCATATACTTT.

V gene TRBV24-1 combines with J gene TRBJ2-2; no clear D. This CDR3 has 11 amino acids. With 9 bases removed from V and 6 bases from J, the gap between germline ends came to 7 bases. CDR1 KGHDR and CDR2 SFDVKD come from the germline V gene. This CDR3 reads CATHAPGELFF. The CDR3 DNA reads as TGTGCCACCCACGCGCCCGGGGAGCTGTTTTTT.

This clone came up a few times. This chain uses TRBV19 with TRBJ1-2, with a weak D call TRBD1 (5 bases). CDR1 LNHDA and CDR2 SQIVND come from the germline V gene (reference sequence). V was cut by 3 bases and J by 4 bases, with 15 bases left in between. CDR3 length: 15 residues. In DNA, the CDR3 is TGTGCCAGTAGTATGGATCGGGGGTACGGCTATGGCTACACCTTC. It encodes CASSMDRGYGYGYTF.

The V call is TRBV11-2, the J call TRBJ2-7; D is unclear. Between the trimmed V and J ends, which lost 1 base and 1 base, there was a span of 8 bases. Germline loops: CDR1 SGHAT, CDR2 FQNNGV. CDR3 length: 14 amino acids. CDR3 nucleotide sequence: TGTGCCAGCAGCTTAGGGTTCAGGTCCTACGAGCAGTACTTC. Translating gives CASSLGFRSYEQYF.

CDR3 nucleotide sequence: TGCGCCAGCAGCTCGGGACTAGCGGGACTGGATGAGCAGTTCTTC. Its translation is CASSSGLAGLDEQFF. The genes are TRBV5-1 and TRBJ2-1, with 13 bases identical to TRBD2. J was trimmed by 8 bases and V by 3 bases; bases with no gene match: 5. The V gene's germline CDR1 is SGHRS and CDR2 YFSETQ. The CDR3 has 15 residues. Drawing the rest from reference TRBV5-1 and TRBJ2-1, the complete variable domain is KAGVTQTPRYLIKTRGQQVTLSCSPISGHRSVSWYQQTPGQGLQFLFEYFSETQRNKGNFPGRFSGRQFSNSRSEMNVSTLELGDSALYLCASSSGLAGLDEQFFGPGTRLTVL.

The gene calls are TRBV5-5 and TRBJ2-7; TRBD2 aligns across 8 bases. Trimming cost V 4 bases and J 1 base; bases outside gene matches: 10. The V gene's germline CDR1 is SGHKS and CDR2 YYEKEE (reference sequence). The CDR3 totals 16 residues. CDR3: CASSLGAGLVSYEQYF. The CDR3 DNA reads TGTGCCAGCAGCCTGGGCGCGGGACTAGTTTCCTACGAGCAGTACTTC.

J is TRBJ1-1 and V is TRBV30; no reliable D call. V gave up 3 bases and J gave up 3 bases, with 14 bases separating them. The CDR3 contains 14 residues. Looked up from germline, CDR1 is GTSNPN and CDR2 is SVGIG (reference sequence). This CDR3 is CAWSLGGRDTEAFF. The DNA for the CDR3 is TGTGCCTGGAGCCTAGGTGGGAGGGACACTGAAGCTTTCTTT.